The clone carrying this T cell receptor (beta chain) was detected only once. Its target is unknown. TCR beta CDR3 region amplification was performed from RNA transcripts. TCR CDR3 regions were first amplified by RT-PCR with HTBI primers. From the multiplex PCR reads, TCRdb called clonotypes with MiXCR, one entry per CDR3 protein. The profile shows roughly 570,000 distinct CDR3 sequences, about 43% of them singletons. Each diagnosis was grounded in clinical symptoms, serum thyroxine and TRAb, thyroid ultrasound, and orbital computed tomography. These data are taken from a study of T cells in Graves' hyperthyroidism and ophthalmopathy. Findings of the study overall: Blood also carried most thyroid clonotypes expanded above 0.001. With a median lead of roughly 6.2 months before onset, the model predicted ophthalmopathy.

With 5 bases clipped from V and 6 bases from J, the junction kept 9 bases outside the gene matches. Germline assignment: CDR1 SEHNR and CDR2 FQNEAQ (reference sequence). This CDR3 has 15 residues. Sequencing was carried out using peripheral blood or thyroid tissue (not recorded which). The V and J genes are TRBV7-9 and TRBJ2-2; 7 bases match TRBD2. This receptor was taken from an adult woman with Graves' disease, either hyperthyroidism or ophthalmopathy (not recorded which). The CDR3 region has the DNA TGTGCCAGCAGCCTGACTAGCAGGGCCTCCGGGGAGCTGTTTTTT. It specifies CASSLTSRASGELFF.